This T cell receptor beta chain was identified during a study of OX40 agonist ivuxolimab in advanced cancers. Whole-study results and caveats: CD8+ T cells showed, on average, more clonal expansion than CD4+ cells.

Libraries were prepared by immunoSEQ multiplex PCR; TCRdb keeps only in-frame clonotypes and omits some of them. This repertoire shows some 72,000 clones, roughly 90% found once; its top ten account for nearly 0.55%. Patients were ineligible given autoimmune disease history or systemic immunosuppression. As to this clone: Antigen unknown.

This receptor was obtained from an adult with an advanced solid tumor such as melanoma, head and neck, liver or kidney cancer. The sample in question was CD4+ or CD8+ T cells sorted from blood, obtained in a trial of the OX40 agonist ivuxolimab.

For the CDR3, the DNA is TGTGCCAGCAGCTTAGAATTTAGCACAGATACGCAGTATTTT. This sequence encodes CASSLEFSTDTQYF. The chain combines TRBV7-2 with TRBJ2-3, with D unresolved. The length of the CDR3 is 14 residues. Trimming removed 1 base from V and 0 bases from J, with 5 bases in between. Germline-derived CDR1 and CDR2 are SGHTA and FQGNSA.